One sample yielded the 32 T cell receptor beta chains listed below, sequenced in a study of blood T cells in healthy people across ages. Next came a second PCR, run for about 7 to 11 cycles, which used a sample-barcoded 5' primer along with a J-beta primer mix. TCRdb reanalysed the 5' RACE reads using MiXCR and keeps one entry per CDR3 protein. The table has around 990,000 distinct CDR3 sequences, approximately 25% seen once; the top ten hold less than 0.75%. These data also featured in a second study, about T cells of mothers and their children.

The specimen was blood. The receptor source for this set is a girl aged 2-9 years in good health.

The CDR3 bases are TGCAGTGCTAGAGATGTCACTGAAGCTTTCTTT. Translating it yields CSARDVTEAFF. The genes are TRBV20-1 and TRBJ1-1, with D uncertain. The CDR3 totals 11 residues. In germline, CDR1 is DFQATT, CDR2 SNEGSKA (reference sequence). V lost 0 bases and J lost 4, with 3 bases in between.

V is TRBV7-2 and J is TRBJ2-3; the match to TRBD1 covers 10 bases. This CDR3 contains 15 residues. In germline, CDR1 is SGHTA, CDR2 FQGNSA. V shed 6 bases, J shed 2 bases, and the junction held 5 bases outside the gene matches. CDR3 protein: CASRQDRGVTDTQYF. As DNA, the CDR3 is TGTGCCAGCAGACAGGACAGGGGGGTCACAGATACGCAGTATTTT.

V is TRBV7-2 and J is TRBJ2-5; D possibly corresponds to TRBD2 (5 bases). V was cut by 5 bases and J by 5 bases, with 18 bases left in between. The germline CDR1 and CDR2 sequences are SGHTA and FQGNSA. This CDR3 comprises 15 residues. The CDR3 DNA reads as TGTGCCAGCAGCCCCTACATGGACTTGGGGGAGACCCAGTACTTC. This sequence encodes CASSPYMDLGETQYF.

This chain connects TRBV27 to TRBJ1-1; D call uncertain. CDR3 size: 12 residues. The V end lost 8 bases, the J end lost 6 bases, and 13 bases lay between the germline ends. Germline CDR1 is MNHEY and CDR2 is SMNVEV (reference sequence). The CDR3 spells CASLALGAEAFF. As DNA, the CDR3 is TGTGCCAGCCTTGCCCTGGGCGCTGAAGCTTTCTTT.

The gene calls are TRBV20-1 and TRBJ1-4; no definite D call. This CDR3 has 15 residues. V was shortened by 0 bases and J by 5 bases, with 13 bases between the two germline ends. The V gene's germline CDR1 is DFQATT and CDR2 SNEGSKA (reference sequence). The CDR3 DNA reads TGCAGTGCTAGAGATCCACTTGGAAGAAATGAAAAACTGTTTTTT. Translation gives CSARDPLGRNEKLFF.

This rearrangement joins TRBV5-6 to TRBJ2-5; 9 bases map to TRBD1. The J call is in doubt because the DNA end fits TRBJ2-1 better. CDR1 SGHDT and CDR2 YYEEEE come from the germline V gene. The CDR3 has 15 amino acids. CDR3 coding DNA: TGTGCCAGCAGCTTGAGGGACAGGGTACACAATGAGCAGTTCTTC. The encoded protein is CASSLRDRVHNEQFF.

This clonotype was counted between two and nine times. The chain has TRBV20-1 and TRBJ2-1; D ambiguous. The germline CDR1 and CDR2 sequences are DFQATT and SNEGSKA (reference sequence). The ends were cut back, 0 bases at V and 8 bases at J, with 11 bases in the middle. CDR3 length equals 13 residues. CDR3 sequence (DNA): TGCAGTGCTAGAGATCTGAGAGTAGATGAGCAGTTCTTC. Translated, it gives CSARDLRVDEQFF.

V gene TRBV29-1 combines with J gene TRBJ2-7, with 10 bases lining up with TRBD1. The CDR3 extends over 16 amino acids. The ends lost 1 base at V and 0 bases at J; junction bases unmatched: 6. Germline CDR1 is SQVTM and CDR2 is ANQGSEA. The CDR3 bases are TGCAGCGTTGAAGGGACAGGGGGTTCCAGCTCCTACGAGCAGTACTTC. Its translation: CSVEGTGGSSSYEQYF.

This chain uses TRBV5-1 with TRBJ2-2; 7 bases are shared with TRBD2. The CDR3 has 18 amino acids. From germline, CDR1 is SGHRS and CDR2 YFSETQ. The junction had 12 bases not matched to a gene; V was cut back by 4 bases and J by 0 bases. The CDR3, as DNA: TGCGCCAGCAGCGCGGGGAGAGCGGGGTACCCGAACACCGGGGAGCTGTTTTTT. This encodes CASSAGRAGYPNTGELFF.

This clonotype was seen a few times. CDR3 sequence: CASSEYPTGNTEAFF. As DNA, the CDR3 is TGCGCCAGCAGTGAGTACCCGACAGGGAACACTGAAGCTTTCTTT. The chain joins TRBV10-2 to TRBJ1-1, with TRBD1 as a possible D gene (6 bases). There are 15 residues in the CDR3. Germline V gene lookup returns CDR1 WSHSY and CDR2 SAAADI. The ends were cut back, 1 base at V and 1 base at J, with 10 bases in the middle.

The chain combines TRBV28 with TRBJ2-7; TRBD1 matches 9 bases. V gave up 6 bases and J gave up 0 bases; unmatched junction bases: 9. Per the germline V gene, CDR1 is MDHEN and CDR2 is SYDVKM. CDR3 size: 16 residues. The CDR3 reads CASRESTGGSSYEQYF. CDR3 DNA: TGTGCCAGCAGGGAATCGACAGGGGGGTCCTCCTACGAGCAGTACTTC.

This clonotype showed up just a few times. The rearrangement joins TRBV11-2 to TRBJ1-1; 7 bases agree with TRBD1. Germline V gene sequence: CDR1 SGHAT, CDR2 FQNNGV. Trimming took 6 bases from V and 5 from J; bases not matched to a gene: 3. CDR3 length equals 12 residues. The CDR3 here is CASRLQGTEAFF. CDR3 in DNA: TGTGCCAGCAGGTTACAGGGGACTGAAGCTTTCTTT.

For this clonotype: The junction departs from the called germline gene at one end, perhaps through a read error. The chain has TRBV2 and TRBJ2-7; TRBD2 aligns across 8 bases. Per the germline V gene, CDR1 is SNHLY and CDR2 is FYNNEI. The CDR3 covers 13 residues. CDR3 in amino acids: CASSVAGFLRWDF. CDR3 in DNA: TGTGCCAGCAGTGTAGCGGGATTTTTGCGGTGGGACTTC.

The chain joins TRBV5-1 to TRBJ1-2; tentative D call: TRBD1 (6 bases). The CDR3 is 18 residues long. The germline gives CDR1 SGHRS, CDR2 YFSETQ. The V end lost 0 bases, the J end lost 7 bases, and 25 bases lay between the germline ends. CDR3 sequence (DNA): TGCGCCAGCAGCTTGGGGGGGCCAGGGTTGGCGACAACCCCTGGCTACACCTTC. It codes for CASSLGGPGLATTPGYTF.

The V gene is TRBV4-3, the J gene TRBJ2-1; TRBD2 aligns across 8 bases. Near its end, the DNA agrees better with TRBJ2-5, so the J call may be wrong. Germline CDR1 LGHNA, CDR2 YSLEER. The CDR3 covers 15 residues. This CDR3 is CASSQDAGGGETQYF. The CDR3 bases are TGCGCCAGCAGCCAAGATGCGGGGGGTGGGGAGACCCAGTACTTC.

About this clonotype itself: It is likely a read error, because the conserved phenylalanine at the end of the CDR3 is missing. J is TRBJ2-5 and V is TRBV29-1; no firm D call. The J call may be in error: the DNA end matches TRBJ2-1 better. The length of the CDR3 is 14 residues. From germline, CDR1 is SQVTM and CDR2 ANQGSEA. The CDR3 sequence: CSVTRKGSYNEQFL. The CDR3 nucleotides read TGCAGCGTTACGCGGAAAGGGTCCTACAATGAGCAGTTCCTC.

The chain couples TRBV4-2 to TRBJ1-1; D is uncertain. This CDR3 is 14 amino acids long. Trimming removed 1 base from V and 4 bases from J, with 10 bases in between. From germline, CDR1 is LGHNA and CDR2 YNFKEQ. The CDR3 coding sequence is TGTGCCAGCAGCCAAGGTGGACTCATCACTGAAGCTTTCTTT. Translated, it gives CASSQGGLITEAFF.

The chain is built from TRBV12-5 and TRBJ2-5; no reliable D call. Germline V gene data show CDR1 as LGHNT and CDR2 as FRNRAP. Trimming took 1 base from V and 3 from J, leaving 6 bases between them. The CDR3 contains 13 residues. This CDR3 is CASGLGTEETQYF. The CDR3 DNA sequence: TGTGCTAGTGGTTTGGGTACAGAAGAGACCCAGTACTTC.

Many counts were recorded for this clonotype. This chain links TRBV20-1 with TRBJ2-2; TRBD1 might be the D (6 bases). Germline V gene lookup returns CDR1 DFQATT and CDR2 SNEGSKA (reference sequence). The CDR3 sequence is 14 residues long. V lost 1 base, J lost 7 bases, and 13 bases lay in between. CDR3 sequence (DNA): TGCAGTGCTAGAGGGGCAGGGGAGAGCGGGGAGCTGTTTTTT. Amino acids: CSARGAGESGELFF.

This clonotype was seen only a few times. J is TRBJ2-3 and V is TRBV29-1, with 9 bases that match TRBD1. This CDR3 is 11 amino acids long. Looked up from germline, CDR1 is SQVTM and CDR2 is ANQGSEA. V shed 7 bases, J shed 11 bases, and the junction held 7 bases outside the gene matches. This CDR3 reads CSGYEGQGQYF. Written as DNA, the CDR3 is TGCAGCGGGTATGAGGGACAGGGGCAGTATTTT.

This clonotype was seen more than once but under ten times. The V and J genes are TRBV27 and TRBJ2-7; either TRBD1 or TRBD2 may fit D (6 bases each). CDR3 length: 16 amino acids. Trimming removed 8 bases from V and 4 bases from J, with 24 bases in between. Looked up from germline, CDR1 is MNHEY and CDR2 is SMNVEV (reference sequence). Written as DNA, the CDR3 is TGTGCCAGCCTCTCCTTAATCGGGGGCAATAGGTACGAGCAGTACTTC. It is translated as CASLSLIGGNRYEQYF.

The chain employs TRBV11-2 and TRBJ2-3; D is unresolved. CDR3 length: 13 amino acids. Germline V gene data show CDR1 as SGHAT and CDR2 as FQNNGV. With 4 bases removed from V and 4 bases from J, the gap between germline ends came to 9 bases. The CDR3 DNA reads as TGTGCCAGCAGCTCGATGATTGCAGATACGCAGTATTTT. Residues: CASSSMIADTQYF.

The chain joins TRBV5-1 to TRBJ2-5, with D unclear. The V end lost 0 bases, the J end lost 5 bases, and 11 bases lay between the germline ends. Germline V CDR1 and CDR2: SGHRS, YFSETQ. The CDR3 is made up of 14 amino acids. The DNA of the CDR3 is TGCGCCAGCAGCTTGGCTGACGGGCCGGAGACCCAGTACTTC. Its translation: CASSLADGPETQYF.

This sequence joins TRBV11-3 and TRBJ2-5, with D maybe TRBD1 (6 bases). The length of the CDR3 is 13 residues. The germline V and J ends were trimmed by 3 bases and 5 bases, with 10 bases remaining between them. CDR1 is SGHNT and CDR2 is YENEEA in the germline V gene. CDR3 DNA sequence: TGTGCCAGCAGCTTTTCCACAGGGGAGACCCAGTACTTC. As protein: CASSFSTGETQYF. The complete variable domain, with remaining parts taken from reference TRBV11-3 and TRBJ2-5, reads EAGVVQSPRYKIIEKKQPVAFWCNPISGHNTLYWYLQNLGQGPELLIRYENEEAVDDSQLPKDRFSAERLKGVDSTLKIQPAELGDSAVYLCASSFSTGETQYFGPGTRLLVL.

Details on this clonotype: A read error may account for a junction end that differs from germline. CDR3 nucleotides: TGTGCCAGCAGCCAGACAAATAATTCGCCCCTCCACTTT. It is translated as CASSQTNNSPLHF. This sequence joins TRBV4-2 and TRBJ1-6; D gene uncertain. Germline V gene sequence: CDR1 LGHNA, CDR2 YNFKEQ. There are 13 residues in the CDR3.

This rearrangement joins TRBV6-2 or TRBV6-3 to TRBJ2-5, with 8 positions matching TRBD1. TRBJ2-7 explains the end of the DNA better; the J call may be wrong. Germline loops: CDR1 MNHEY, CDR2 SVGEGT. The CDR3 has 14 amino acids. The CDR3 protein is CASTHRTGWDEQYF. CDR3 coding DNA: TGTGCCAGCACCCATCGGACAGGGTGGGACGAGCAGTACTTC.

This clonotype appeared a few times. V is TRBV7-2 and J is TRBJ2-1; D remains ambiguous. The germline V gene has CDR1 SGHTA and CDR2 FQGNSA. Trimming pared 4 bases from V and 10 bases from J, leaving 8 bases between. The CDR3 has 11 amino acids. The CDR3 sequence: CASSSTREQFF. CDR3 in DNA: TGTGCCAGCAGCTCGACAAGGGAGCAGTTCTTC.

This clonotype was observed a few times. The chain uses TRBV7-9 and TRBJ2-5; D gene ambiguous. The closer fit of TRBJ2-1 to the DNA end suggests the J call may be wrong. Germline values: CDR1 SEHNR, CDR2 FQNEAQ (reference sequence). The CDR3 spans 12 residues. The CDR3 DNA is TGTGCCAGCAGCATCAACTGCAATGAGCAGTTCTTC. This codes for CASSINCNEQFF.

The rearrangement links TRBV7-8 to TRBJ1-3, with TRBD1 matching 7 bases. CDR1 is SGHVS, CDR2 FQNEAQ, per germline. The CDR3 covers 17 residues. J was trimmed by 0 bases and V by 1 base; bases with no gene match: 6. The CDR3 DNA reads TGTGCCAGCAGCTTAGGAGGGGGCCCTAGCTCTGGAAACACCATATATTTT. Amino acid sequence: CASSLGGGPSSGNTIYF.

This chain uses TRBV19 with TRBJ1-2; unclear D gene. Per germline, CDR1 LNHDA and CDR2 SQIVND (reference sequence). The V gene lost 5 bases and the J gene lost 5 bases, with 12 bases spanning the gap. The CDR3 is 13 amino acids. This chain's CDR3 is CASSQDSTYGYTF. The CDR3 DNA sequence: TGTGCCAGTAGTCAGGACTCTACTTATGGCTACACCTTC.

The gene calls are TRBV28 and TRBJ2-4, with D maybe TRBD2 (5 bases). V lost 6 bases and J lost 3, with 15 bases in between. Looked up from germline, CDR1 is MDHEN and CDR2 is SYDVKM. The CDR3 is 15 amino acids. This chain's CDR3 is CASSTHGRGKNIQYF. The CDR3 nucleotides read TGTGCCAGCAGCACCCATGGACGGGGCAAAAACATTCAGTACTTC.

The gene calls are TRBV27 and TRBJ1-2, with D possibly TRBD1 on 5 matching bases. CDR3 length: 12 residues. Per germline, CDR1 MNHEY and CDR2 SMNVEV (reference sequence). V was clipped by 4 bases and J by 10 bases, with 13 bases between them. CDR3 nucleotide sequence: TGTGCCAGCAGTTCTCCGAAAGGGGCCTACACCTTC. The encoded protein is CASSSPKGAYTF.